This passage covers 8 T cell receptor beta chains from one sample sequenced in a study of regulatory T cells in long-lasting Graves disease. Assembly of TCR beta libraries relied on iRepertoire HTBI primers together with Arm-PCR of CDR3 regions. MiXCR was run by TCRdb on the multiplex PCR reads, yielding one entry per CDR3 protein. Of more than 300,000 distinct CDR3 sequences in the sample, roughly a sixth were seen once. Stated time point: newly diagnosed GD, antithyroid drugs for less than 3 months. Isolated PBMC RNA provided the starting material for the TCR library. Here the sequenced sample was peripheral blood mononuclear cells (PBMCs), taken at new diagnosis, from a patient treated with antithyroid drugs. Every receptor here comes from a female donor with Graves disease.

This clonotype was picked up a small number of times. The V gene is TRBV3-1, the J gene TRBJ2-7; D perhaps matches TRBD1 (5 bases). The germline V gene has CDR1 LGHDT and CDR2 YNNKEL (reference sequence). The ends were cut back, 0 bases at V and 6 bases at J, with 12 bases in the middle. CDR3 length: 14 residues. CDR3 protein: CASSQDKGTGEQYF. The DNA for the CDR3 is TGTGCCAGCAGCCAAGATAAAGGAACAGGCGAGCAGTACTTC.

The sample holds many counts of this clonotype. The chain employs TRBV25-1 and TRBJ2-5, with D perhaps being TRBD1 or TRBD2 (6 bases each). V dropped 2 bases and J dropped 5 bases, with 21 bases sitting between them. CDR1 is MGHDK, CDR2 SYGVNS, per germline. The CDR3 has 17 amino acids. The CDR3 spells CASSERNRQEGLETQYF. In DNA form, the CDR3 reads TGTGCCAGCAGTGAACGGAACCGACAGGAGGGCCTGGAGACCCAGTACTTC.

This clonotype came up many times. This chain links TRBV13 with TRBJ2-5, with D possibly being TRBD2 (5 bases). The CDR3 extends over 15 amino acids. The germline gives CDR1 PRHDT, CDR2 FYEKMQ (reference sequence). The V and J ends lost 1 base and 4 bases respectively, with 13 bases between them. CDR3 DNA sequence: TGTGCCAGCAGCTTAGAAGCTCTAGCAGCAGAGACCCAGTACTTC. Protein sequence: CASSLEALAAETQYF.

This clonotype was seen ten or more times. The genes are TRBV7-2 and TRBJ1-4, with unresolved D. In germline, CDR1 is SGHTA, CDR2 FQGNSA. This CDR3 region has 18 residues. The V gene lost 1 base and the J gene lost 8 bases, with 23 bases spanning the gap. CDR3 loop: CASSLVGLVGPRREKLFF. In DNA, the CDR3 is TGTGCCAGCAGCTTAGTGGGTCTGGTAGGACCCAGGAGAGAAAAACTGTTTTTT.

This clonotype showed up many times. This rearrangement joins TRBV2 to TRBJ1-1; D may be TRBD1 (5 bases). V lost 4 bases and J lost 4, with 13 bases in between. Germline lookup yields CDR1 SNHLY and CDR2 FYNNEI. The CDR3 is made up of 14 amino acids. The CDR3 nucleotides are TGTGCCAGCAGTGGCGTCGGCCAGGGCACTGAAGCTTTCTTT. Translating gives CASSGVGQGTEAFF.

This clonotype was detected only a few times. The chain links TRBV20-1 to TRBJ2-2; 15 positions match TRBD2. V gave up 8 bases and J gave up 7 bases; unmatched junction bases: 17. Germline CDR1 and CDR2: DFQATT and SNEGSKA (reference sequence). This CDR3 has 18 amino acids. Here the CDR3 DNA reads TGCAGTACTTCTGATTGGACTAGCGGGAGGGCCGGGATCGGGGAGCTGTTTTTT. Residues: CSTSDWTSGRAGIGELFF.

Many counts were recorded for this clonotype. The chain couples TRBV5-1 to TRBJ1-2; 7 nucleotides match TRBD1. J gave up 2 bases and V 1 base, and 5 bases lay outside the gene matches. In germline, CDR1 is SGHRS, CDR2 YFSETQ. The CDR3 is 15 amino acids. Written as DNA, the CDR3 is TGCGCCAGCAGCTTGTGGACAGGAGCAAACTATGGCTACACCTTC. Amino acids: CASSLWTGANYGYTF.

There are a few counts of this clonotype. The gene calls are TRBV19 and TRBJ1-5, with D uncertain. Deletions cut 7 bases from V and 6 bases from J, with 13 bases between. The CDR3 has 13 amino acids. Germline CDR1 LNHDA, CDR2 SQIVND (reference sequence). The CDR3 reads CASMGVAVQPQHF. The CDR3 nucleotides are TGTGCCAGTATGGGTGTAGCCGTTCAGCCCCAGCATTTT.